This TCR beta chain was identified during a study of shared clonotypes between healthy human individuals. V dropped 2 bases and J dropped 8; count of bases not matched to a gene: 0. Looked up from germline, CDR1 is MNHNS and CDR2 is SASEGT. CDR3 length: 13 residues. Nashville, Tennessee was home to all donors, who were Caucasian adults. The assay was immunoSEQ multiplex PCR, and TCRdb's table has in-frame clones only and misses some. The repertoire consists of around 510,000 clones, with about 80% occurring once and the leading ten covering 12%. This clonotype was obtained from a woman aged 40 to 50 in good health. Some clones in this sample may be carry-over from other donors' samples. Sequencing input: PBMCs. The chain employs TRBV6-1 and TRBJ2-1; 10 nucleotides align to TRBD2. CDR3 nucleotide sequence: TGTGCCAGCAGTGAAACTAGCGGGGATGAGCAGTTCTTC. It translates to CASSETSGDEQFF.